Listed below are T cell receptor beta chains from one sample, sequenced in a study of shared clonotypes between healthy human individuals. Assay used: immunoSEQ multiplex PCR; TCRdb lists only in-frame clones, some missing. The table shows about 1 million clones, with around 76% occurring only once. The sample comprised memory CD4+ T cells sorted from blood. These receptors all stem from a man aged 18 to 35 in good health. Each CDR3 is given with its conserved first and last residue. Each record gives: V gene, D gene, J gene, clone size, CDR3 DNA, CDR3 protein. The D gene is left open where the match is weak. Only some rows state a clone size, as once, few, many or a class for expanded clones.

>TRBV30|NA|TRBJ2-1|once
TGTGCCTGGAGTGCTCTAGCAAATGAGCAGTTCTTC
CAWSALANEQFF
>TRBV7-9|NA|TRBJ2-5|NA
TGTGCCAGCAGCTTAGGGGCTAACCAAGAGACCCAGTACTTC
CASSLGANQETQYF
>TRBV6-5|NA|TRBJ1-1|once
TGTGCCAGCAGCCGGGACATGGAACGTACTGAAGCTTTCTTT
CASSRDMERTEAFF
>TRBV4-3|TRBD1|TRBJ2-1|NA
TGCGCCAGCAGCCAATCTACAGGGGCGGGTTTCTACAATGAGCAGTTCTTC
CASSQSTGAGFYNEQFF
>TRBV5-4|TRBD2|TRBJ2-1|NA
TGTGCCAGCAGCATAGGACTAGCTGGTGAGCAGTTCTTC
CASSIGLAGEQFF
>TRBV7-2|NA|TRBJ1-1|NA
TGTGCCAGCAGCTTAGCCCTAACAAGGTCTATGAACACTGAAGCTTTCTTT
CASSLALTRSMNTEAFF
>TRBV18|NA|TRBJ1-1|NA
TGTGCCAGCTCACCACAAATCTCGAACACTGAAGCTTTCTTT
CASSPQISNTEAFF
>TRBV7-2|NA|TRBJ2-3|NA
TGTGCCAGCAGCTCCTGGGGGGGCACAGATACGCAGTATTTT
CASSSWGGTDTQYF
>TRBV19|TRBD1|TRBJ2-2|NA
TGTGCCAGTAGTAGGGGGACAGGGTTCACCGGGGAGCTGTTTTTT
CASSRGTGFTGELFF
>TRBV7-7|NA|TRBJ2-5|once
TGTGCTAGCAGCTTATGGGGGCGCGGGGAGACCCAGTACTTC
CASSLWGRGETQYF
>TRBV6-5|TRBD1|TRBJ1-1|few
TGTGCCAGCAGGACCCTGACAGGGCGGAACACTGAAGCTTTCTTT
CASRTLTGRNTEAFF
>TRBV11-2|TRBD1|TRBJ1-1|NA
TGTGCCAGCAGATCCATCCGACAGGGTGGCATGAACACTGAAGCTTTCTTT
CASRSIRQGGMNTEAFF
>TRBV11-2|TRBD2|TRBJ2-7|NA
TGTGCCAGCAGCAACACGGGCGGGAGGGGTGAGCAGTACTTC
CASSNTGGRGEQYF
>TRBV27|NA|TRBJ2-7|many
TGTGCCAGCAGAGGTGAGGTACGACGCGAGCAGTACTTC
CASRGEVRREQYF
>TRBV7-7|NA|TRBJ2-3|NA
TGTGCTAGCAGCTTTCAGGTGGCAGATACGCAGTATTTT
CASSFQVADTQYF
>TRBV14|TRBD1|TRBJ2-4|few
TGTGCCAGCAGCCTGGACAGGAACATTCAGTACTTC
CASSLDRNIQYF
>TRBV11-1|TRBD1|TRBJ2-2|once
TGTGCCAGCAAGGACAGGGGGAAGGGGGCTGGCACCGGGGAGCTGTTTTTT
CASKDRGKGAGTGELFF
>TRBV7-2|TRBD2|TRBJ2-2|NA
TGTGCCAGCAGCTTAGTTGCGGGAGGGGCCACCGGGGAGCTGTTTTTT
CASSLVAGGATGELFF
>TRBV18|NA|TRBJ1-3|NA
TGTGCCAGCACGGGTGGCAGTTCCTCTGGAAACACCATATATTTT
CASTGGSSSGNTIYF
>TRBV5-1|NA|TRBJ1-5|NA
TGCGCCAGCAGCTTGGATGGAAGCAATCAGCCCCAGCATTTT
CASSLDGSNQPQHF
>TRBV7-2|TRBD1|TRBJ1-1|NA
TGTGCCAGCAGCCCCGGACAGGGGGCGAGCGCTTTCTTT
CASSPGQGASAFF
>TRBV25-1|TRBD1|TRBJ2-5|NA
TGTGCCAGCAGCAGGGGGCTGACGCGCGGCCAAGAGACCCAGTACTTC
CASSRGLTRGQETQYF
>TRBV7-8|NA|TRBJ2-7|NA
TGTGCCAGCAGCCCCCAGGGGGGGTTACCCCCCTACGAGCAGTACTTC
CASSPQGGLPPYEQYF
>TRBV13|NA|TRBJ1-1|NA
TGTGCCAGCAGCTCCCTATTGAACACTGAAGCTTTCTTT
CASSSLLNTEAFF
>TRBV6-5|TRBD2|TRBJ2-7|NA
TGTGCCAGCAGCCATGGGACTAGCGGGAGCCGAGAGCAGTACTTC
CASSHGTSGSREQYF
>TRBV15|NA|TRBJ2-7|NA
TGTGCCACCAGCAAGCAAGGGACCTCCTACGAGCAGTACTTC
CATSKQGTSYEQYF
>TRBV7-3|TRBD2|TRBJ2-3|NA
TGTGCCAGCAGCAGGGGCGCGGGGGGGCCCCTAGATACGCAGTATTTT
CASSRGAGGPLDTQYF
>TRBV18|TRBD1|TRBJ1-5|NA
TGTGCCAGCTCCAGGGGACAGGGAGGACCCCAGCATTTT
CASSRGQGGPQHF
>TRBV7-2|TRBD2|TRBJ2-1|once
TGTGCCAGCAGCCCAGGCGGACTAGCGTTGGGTAATGAGCAGTTCTTC
CASSPGGLALGNEQFF
>TRBV4-3|NA|TRBJ1-5|NA
TGCGCCAGCAGCCAAGATATCGGGTCAGGGGCAAGCAATCAGCCCCAGCATTTT
CASSQDIGSGASNQPQHF
>TRBV6-6|TRBD2|TRBJ2-1|many
TGTGCCACCGGGACTAGCGATGTAAATGAGCAGTTCTTC
CATGTSDVNEQFF
>TRBV7-9|NA|TRBJ2-5|NA
TGTGCCAGCAGCTTAAACAGTAAGCGTGGAGAGACCCAGTACTTC
CASSLNSKRGETQYF
>TRBV23-1|NA|TRBJ1-4|many
TGCGCCAGCAGTCATCTCCCACCGGACACAAATGGGGAAAAACTGTTTTTT
CASSHLPPDTNGEKLFF
>TRBV7-4|NA|TRBJ2-7|NA
TGTGCCAGCAGCTTGGACGGGTCCTACGAGCAGTACTTC
CASSLDGSYEQYF
>TRBV7-9|NA|TRBJ1-1|NA
TGTGCCAGCAGCGCCCAGGGCCCCGTTGGAGCTTTCTTT
CASSAQGPVGAFF
>TRBV27|TRBD2|TRBJ2-5|NA
TGTGCCAGCAGTTTACTAGCGGGAGGAGAGACCCAGTACTTC
CASSLLAGGETQYF
>TRBV2|NA|TRBJ2-7|NA
TGTGCCAGCAGTGAAGGCCTGTCCTACGAGCAGTACTTC
CASSEGLSYEQYF
>TRBV18|TRBD1|TRBJ1-6|NA
TGTGCCAGCTCACCAATTGGACAGGAGGATCGTTCACCCCTCCACTTT
CASSPIGQEDRSPLHF
>TRBV28|TRBD2|TRBJ2-3|NA
TGTGCCAGCAGTTTACTGCGGGGGGGCACAGATACGCAGTATTTT
CASSLLRGGTDTQYF
>TRBV29-1|TRBD1|TRBJ1-5|NA
TGCAGCGTTGGGGACAGGGGCAATCAGCCCCAGCATTTT
CSVGDRGNQPQHF
>TRBV11-2|NA|TRBJ2-1|NA
TGTGCCAGCAGCTTAGGGGGTATAGGGGGTTATGAGCAGTTCTTC
CASSLGGIGGYEQFF
>TRBV9|NA|TRBJ2-3|NA
TGTGCCAGCAGCGTAGGGACAGGCACAGATACGCAGTATTTT
CASSVGTGTDTQYF
>TRBV7-9|TRBD2|TRBJ2-5|NA
TGTGCCAGCAGCGGGACTAGCGGGCTCCAAGAGACCCAGTACTTC
CASSGTSGLQETQYF
>TRBV11-2|NA|TRBJ1-1|NA
TGTGCCAGCAGCTTGGGGGGGCAGCGGGCTGAAGCTTTCTTT
CASSLGGQRAEAFF
>TRBV14|TRBD1|TRBJ2-1|NA
TGTGCCAGCAGCCAAGATTATGGGACAGTCTACAATGAGCAGTTCTTC
CASSQDYGTVYNEQFF
>TRBV28|NA|TRBJ2-5|NA
TGTGCCAGCGGAACAGGGCAAAAGACCCAGTACTTC
CASGTGQKTQYF
>TRBV29-1|NA|TRBJ1-1|NA
TGCAGCGTTGATAGGGGCCTTGAAGCTTTCTTT
CSVDRGLEAFF
>TRBV11-3|TRBD1|TRBJ2-4|NA
TGTGCCAGCAGCTTACCTGGACAGGGGGCTGAAAACATTCAGTACTTC
CASSLPGQGAENIQYF
>TRBV5-5|NA|TRBJ1-2|NA
TGTGCCAGCAGCTTTAATGCAGGGACCAACTATGGCTACACCTTC
CASSFNAGTNYGYTF
>TRBV7-8|NA|TRBJ2-6|NA
TGTGCCAGCAGCCTGGACATCTCTGGGGCCAACGTCCTGACTTTC
CASSLDISGANVLTF
>TRBV5-1|NA|TRBJ2-3|many
TGCGCCAGCAGCTTGGATTCGATCACAGATACGCAGTATTTT
CASSLDSITDTQYF
>TRBV13|NA|TRBJ1-6|NA
TGTGCCAGCAGCTTAGGCTCGGGGGGTTCCTATAATTCACCCCTCCACTTT
CASSLGSGGSYNSPLHF
>TRBV5-4|NA|TRBJ2-1|many
TGTGCCAGCAGCAAACCCGGGGATTTTTTCAATGAGCAGTTCTTC
CASSKPGDFFNEQFF
>TRBV5-4|NA|TRBJ1-6|few
TGTGCCAGCAGCTACATGGAAGGGAATTCACCCCTCCACTTT
CASSYMEGNSPLHF